Below, 7 T cell receptor beta chains from the same sample are listed, as sequenced in a study of blood T cell repertoires in COVID-19. The table came from immunoSEQ multiplex PCR; TCRdb's copy has only in-frame clones and leaves some out. The table shows about 210,000 clones, with about 85% occurring only once. The sample comprised peripheral blood. The receptors shown here come from a man aged 35-49 years with acute or convalescent COVID-19.

This chain uses TRBV28 with TRBJ2-7; TRBD1 matches at 12 bases. Germline CDR1 reads MDHEN; CDR2 reads SYDVKM. This CDR3 has 17 amino acids. V dropped 2 bases and J dropped 5; count of bases not matched to a gene: 10. The DNA for the CDR3 is TGTGCCAGCAGTTTAGAACCATCCGGGACAGGGGGCAACGAGCAGTACTTC. Translating it yields CASSLEPSGTGGNEQYF.

V usage is TRBV5-1 and J usage is TRBJ2-3; D possibly corresponds to TRBD1 (5 bases). The germline gives CDR1 SGHRS, CDR2 YFSETQ. The CDR3 contains 15 residues. Trimming removed 4 bases from V and 6 bases from J, with 18 bases in between. The CDR3 loop reads CASSPIRDFVDTQYF. DNA for the CDR3: TGCGCCAGCAGCCCGATCAGGGATTTCGTGGATACGCAGTATTTT.

This chain connects TRBV5-1 to TRBJ1-2; 10 positions agree with TRBD1. The germline gives CDR1 SGHRS, CDR2 YFSETQ. CDR3 length: 16 amino acids. V shed 7 bases and J 5 bases; nucleotides not matched to a gene: 14. The CDR3 DNA sequence: TGCGCCAGCTCCGTAAGTCAACCGGGACAGGGGTATGGCTACACCTTC. Translating it yields CASSVSQPGQGYGYTF.

This clone has just one count. This chain connects TRBV9 to TRBJ2-6; D is undetermined. Germline values: CDR1 SGDLS, CDR2 YYNGEE. V lost 7 bases to trimming and J lost 0 bases, with 5 bases between them. The CDR3 covers 13 residues. The CDR3 protein is CASRSSGANVLTF. The CDR3 DNA reads as TGTGCCAGCCGGAGCTCTGGGGCCAACGTCCTGACTTTC.

The sample holds one count of this clone. The chain links TRBV5-1 to TRBJ1-4; TRBD1 aligns across 11 bases. V was clipped by 2 bases and J by 6 bases; unmatched bases: 3. The CDR3 loop spans 15 amino acids. Germline assignment: CDR1 SGHRS and CDR2 YFSETQ. The CDR3 loop is CASSLGQGAHEKLFF. For the CDR3, the DNA is TGCGCCAGCAGCTTAGGACAGGGGGCCCATGAAAAACTGTTTTTT. The variable domain in full, completed from reference TRBV5-1 and TRBJ1-4, reads KAGVTQTPRYLIKTRGQQVTLSCSPISGHRSVSWYQQTPGQGLQFLFEYFSETQRNKGNFPGRFSGRQFSNSRSEMNVSTLELGDSALYLCASSLGQGAHEKLFFGSGTQLSVL.

The chain combines TRBV7-2 with TRBJ2-2; 8 bases map to TRBD1. This CDR3 spans 16 amino acids. Germline loops: CDR1 SGHTA, CDR2 FQGNSA. After removal of 4 bases from V and 2 bases from J, the junction contained 6 bases not matched to a gene. The CDR3 nucleotides read TGTGCCAGCAGCTCTCTTGGGACAGGCAACACCGGGGAGCTGTTTTTT. Translation gives CASSSLGTGNTGELFF.

The gene calls are TRBV7-2 and TRBJ2-6, with D perhaps TRBD2 (6 bases). This CDR3 has 16 residues. Looked up from germline, CDR1 is SGHTA and CDR2 is FQGNSA. The V gene lost 3 bases and the J gene lost 0 bases, with 9 bases spanning the gap. CDR3 amino acids: CASSFWGVSGANVLTF. Here the CDR3 DNA reads TGTGCCAGCAGCTTCTGGGGGGTCTCTGGGGCCAACGTCCTGACTTTC.